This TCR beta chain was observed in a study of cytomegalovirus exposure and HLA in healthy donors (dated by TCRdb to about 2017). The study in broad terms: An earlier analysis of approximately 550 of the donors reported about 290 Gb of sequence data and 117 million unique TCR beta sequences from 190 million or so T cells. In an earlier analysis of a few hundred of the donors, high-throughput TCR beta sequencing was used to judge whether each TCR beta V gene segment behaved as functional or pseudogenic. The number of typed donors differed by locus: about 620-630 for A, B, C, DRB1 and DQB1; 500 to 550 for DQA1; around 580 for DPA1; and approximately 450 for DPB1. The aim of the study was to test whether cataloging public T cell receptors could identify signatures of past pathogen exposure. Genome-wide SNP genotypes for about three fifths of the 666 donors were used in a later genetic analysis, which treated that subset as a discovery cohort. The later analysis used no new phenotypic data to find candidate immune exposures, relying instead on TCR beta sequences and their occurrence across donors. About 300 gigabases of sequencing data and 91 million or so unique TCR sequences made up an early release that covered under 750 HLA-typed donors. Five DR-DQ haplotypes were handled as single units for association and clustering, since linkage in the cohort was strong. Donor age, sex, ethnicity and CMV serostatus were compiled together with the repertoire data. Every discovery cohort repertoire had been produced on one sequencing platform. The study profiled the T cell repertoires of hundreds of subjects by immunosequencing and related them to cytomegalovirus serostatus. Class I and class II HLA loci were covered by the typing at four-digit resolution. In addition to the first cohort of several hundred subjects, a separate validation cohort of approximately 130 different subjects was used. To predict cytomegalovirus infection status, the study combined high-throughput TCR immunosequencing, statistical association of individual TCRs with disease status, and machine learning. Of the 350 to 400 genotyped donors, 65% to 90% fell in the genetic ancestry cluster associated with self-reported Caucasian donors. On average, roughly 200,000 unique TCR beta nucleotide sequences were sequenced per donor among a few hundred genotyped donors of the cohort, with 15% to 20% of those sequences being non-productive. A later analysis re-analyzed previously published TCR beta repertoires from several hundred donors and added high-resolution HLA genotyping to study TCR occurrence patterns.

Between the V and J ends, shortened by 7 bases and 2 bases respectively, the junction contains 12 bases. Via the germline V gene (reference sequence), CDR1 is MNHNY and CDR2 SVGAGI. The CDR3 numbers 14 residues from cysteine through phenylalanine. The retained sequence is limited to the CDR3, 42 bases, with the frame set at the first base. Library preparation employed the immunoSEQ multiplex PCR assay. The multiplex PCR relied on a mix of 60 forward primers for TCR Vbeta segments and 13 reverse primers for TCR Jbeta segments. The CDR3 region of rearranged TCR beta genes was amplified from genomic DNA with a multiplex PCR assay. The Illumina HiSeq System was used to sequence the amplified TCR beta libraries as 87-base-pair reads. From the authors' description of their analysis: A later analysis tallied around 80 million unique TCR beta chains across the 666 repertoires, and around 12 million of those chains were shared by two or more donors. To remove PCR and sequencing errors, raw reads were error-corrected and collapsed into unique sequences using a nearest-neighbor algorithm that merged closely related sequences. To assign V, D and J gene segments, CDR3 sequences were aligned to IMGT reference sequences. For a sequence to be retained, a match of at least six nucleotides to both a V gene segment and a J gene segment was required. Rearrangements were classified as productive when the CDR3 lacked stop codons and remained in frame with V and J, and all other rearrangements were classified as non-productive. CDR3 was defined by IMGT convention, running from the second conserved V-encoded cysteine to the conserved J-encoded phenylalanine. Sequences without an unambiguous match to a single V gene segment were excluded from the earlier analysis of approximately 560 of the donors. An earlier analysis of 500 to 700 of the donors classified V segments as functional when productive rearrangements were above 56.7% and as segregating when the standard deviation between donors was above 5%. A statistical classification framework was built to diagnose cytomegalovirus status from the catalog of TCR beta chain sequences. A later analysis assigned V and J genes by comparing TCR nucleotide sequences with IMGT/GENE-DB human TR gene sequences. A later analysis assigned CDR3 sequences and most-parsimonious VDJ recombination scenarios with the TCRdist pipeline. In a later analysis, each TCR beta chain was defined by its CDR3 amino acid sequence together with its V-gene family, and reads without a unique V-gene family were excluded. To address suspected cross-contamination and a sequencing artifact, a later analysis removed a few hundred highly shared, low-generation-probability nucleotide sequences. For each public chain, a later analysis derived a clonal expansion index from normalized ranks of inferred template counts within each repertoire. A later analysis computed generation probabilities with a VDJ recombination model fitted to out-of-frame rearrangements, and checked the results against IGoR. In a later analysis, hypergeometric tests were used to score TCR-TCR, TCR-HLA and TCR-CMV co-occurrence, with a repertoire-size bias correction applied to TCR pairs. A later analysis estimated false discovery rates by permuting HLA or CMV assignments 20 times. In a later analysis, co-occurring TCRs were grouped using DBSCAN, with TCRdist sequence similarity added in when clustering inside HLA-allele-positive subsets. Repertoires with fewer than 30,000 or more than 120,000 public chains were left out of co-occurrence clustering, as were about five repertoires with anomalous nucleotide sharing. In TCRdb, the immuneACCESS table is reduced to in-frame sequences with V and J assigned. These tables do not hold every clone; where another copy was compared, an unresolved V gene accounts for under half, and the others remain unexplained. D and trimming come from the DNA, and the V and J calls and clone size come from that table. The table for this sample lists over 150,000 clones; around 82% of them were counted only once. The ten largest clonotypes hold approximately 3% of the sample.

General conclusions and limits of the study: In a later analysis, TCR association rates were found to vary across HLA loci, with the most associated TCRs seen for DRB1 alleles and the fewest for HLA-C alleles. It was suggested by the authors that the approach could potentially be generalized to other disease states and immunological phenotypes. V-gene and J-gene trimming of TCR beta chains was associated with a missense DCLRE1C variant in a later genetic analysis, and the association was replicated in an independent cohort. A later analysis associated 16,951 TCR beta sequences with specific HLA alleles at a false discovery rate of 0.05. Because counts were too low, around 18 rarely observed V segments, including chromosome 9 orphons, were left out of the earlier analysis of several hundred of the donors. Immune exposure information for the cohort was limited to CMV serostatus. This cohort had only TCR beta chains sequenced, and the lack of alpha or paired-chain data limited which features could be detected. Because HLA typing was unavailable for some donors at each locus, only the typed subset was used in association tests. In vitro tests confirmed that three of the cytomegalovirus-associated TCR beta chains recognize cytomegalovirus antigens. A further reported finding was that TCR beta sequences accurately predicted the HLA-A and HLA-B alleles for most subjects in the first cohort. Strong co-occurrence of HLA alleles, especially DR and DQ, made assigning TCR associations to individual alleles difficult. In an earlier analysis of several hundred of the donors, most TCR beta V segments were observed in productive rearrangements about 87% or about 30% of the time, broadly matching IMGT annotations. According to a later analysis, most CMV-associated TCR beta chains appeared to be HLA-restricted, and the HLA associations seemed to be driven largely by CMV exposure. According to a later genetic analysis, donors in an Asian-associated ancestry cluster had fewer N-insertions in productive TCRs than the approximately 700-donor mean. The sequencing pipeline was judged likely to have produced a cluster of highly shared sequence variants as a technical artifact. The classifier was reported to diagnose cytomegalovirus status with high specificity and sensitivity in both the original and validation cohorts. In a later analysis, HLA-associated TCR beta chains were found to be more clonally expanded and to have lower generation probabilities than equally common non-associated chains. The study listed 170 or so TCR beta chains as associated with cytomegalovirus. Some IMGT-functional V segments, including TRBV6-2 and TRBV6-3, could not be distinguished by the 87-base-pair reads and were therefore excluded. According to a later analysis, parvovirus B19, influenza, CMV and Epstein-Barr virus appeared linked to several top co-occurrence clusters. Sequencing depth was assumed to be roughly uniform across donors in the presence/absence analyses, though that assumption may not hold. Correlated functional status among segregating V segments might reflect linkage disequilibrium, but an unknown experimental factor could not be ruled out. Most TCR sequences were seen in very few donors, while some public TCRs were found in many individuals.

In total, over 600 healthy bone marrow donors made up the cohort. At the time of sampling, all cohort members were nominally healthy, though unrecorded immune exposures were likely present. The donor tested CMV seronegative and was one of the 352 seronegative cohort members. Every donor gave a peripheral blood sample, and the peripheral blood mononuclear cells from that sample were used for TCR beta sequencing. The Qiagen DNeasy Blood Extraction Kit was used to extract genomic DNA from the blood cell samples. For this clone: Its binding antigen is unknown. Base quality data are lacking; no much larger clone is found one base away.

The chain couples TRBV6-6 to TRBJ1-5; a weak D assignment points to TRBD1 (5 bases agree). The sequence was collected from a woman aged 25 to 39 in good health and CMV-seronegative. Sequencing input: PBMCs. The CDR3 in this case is CASKTGLGNQPQHF. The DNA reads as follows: TGTGCCAGCAAAACAGGATTGGGCAATCAGCCCCAGCATTTT.